This entry features one T cell receptor beta chain sequence. Its specificity is not known. These data originate in a study of T-cell reconstitution after alpha-beta-depleted transplantation in children. Study-wide findings and caveats: Roughly two months post-transplant, alpha-beta T cells reportedly originated from several hundred graft clones that had expanded. There were some patients whose high TCRbeta diversity at day 60 came from surviving recipient T cells and thymic progenitors.

Unique molecular identifiers were incorporated during preparation of the TCRbeta library. From the PCR reads, TCRdb called clonotypes with MiXCR, one entry per CDR3 protein. This sample has over 400,000 distinct CDR3 sequences, with over 40% found just once. This CDR3 is built from 15 residues. V was cut by 3 bases and J by 0 bases, with 12 bases left in between. Germline lookup yields CDR1 MNHEY and CDR2 SMNVEV (reference sequence). The sequence was collected from a girl aged 2 to 9 with aplastic anemia, due to receive a stem cell transplant. The chain links TRBV27 to TRBJ2-7; D may be TRBD1 or TRBD2 (5 bases each). Sequences were derived from PBMCs, sampled before TCRalphabeta/CD19-depleted stem cell transplant. Written as DNA, the CDR3 is TGTGCCAGCAGTTTGGCCCTGGGGACCTCCTACGAGCAGTACTTC. It specifies CASSLALGTSYEQYF.